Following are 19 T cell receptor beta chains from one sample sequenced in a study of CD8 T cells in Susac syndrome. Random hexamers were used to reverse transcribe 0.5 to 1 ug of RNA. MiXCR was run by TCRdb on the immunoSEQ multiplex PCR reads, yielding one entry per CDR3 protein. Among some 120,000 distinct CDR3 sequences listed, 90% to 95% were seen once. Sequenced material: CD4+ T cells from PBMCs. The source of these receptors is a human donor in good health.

CDR3 bases: TGTGCCATCAGTCGGGACAGGGGAAGCGAGCAGTACTTC. It yields the protein CAISRDRGSEQYF. The chain combines TRBV10-3 with TRBJ2-7, with 10 bases lining up with TRBD1. The CDR3 contains 13 residues. Germline V gives CDR1 ENHRY, CDR2 SYGVKD. V gave up 5 bases and J gave up 6 bases; unmatched junction bases: 4.

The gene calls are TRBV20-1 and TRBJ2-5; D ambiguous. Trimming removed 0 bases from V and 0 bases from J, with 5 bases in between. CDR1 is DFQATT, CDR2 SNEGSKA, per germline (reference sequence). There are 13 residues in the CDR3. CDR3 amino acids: CSARDSYQETQYF. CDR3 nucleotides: TGCAGTGCTAGAGACTCGTACCAAGAGACCCAGTACTTC.

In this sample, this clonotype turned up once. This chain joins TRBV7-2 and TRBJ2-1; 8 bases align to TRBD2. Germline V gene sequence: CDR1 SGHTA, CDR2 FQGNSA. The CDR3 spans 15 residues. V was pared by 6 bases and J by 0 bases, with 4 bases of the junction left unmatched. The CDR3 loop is CASRPGLASYNEQFF. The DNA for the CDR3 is TGTGCCAGCAGACCCGGACTAGCCTCCTACAATGAGCAGTTCTTC.

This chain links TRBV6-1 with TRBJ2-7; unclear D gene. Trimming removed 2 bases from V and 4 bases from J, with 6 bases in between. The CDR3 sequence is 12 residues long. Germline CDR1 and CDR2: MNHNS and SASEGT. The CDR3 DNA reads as TGTGCCAGCAGTGAACAGTTTTACGAGCAGTACTTC. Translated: CASSEQFYEQYF.

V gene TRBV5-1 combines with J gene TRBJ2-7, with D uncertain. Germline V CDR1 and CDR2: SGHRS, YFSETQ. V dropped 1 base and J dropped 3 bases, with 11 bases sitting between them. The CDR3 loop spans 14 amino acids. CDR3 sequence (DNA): TGCGCCAGCAGCTTGTTCTCCGGCGGCTACGAGCAGTACTTC. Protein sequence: CASSLFSGGYEQYF.

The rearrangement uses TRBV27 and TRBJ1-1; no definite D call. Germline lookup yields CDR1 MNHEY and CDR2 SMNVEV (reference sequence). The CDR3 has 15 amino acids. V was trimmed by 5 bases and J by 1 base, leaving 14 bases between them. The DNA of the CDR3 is TGTGCCAGCAGTAATGCGAGGACGGGGAACACTGAAGCTTTCTTT. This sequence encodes CASSNARTGNTEAFF.

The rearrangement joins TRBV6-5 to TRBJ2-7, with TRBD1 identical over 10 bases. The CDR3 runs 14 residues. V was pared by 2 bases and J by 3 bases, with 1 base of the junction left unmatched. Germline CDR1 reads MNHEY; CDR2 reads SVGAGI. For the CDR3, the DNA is TGTGCCAGCAGTTACCGGGACAGGGGCTACGAGCAGTACTTC. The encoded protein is CASSYRDRGYEQYF.

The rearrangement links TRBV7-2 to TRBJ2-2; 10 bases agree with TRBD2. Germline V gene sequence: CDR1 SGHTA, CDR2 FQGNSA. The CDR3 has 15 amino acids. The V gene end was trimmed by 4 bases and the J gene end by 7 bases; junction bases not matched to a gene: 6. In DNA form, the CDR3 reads TGTGCCAGCAGCTGGACTAGCGGTTCCTACGGGGAGCTGTTTTTT. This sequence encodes CASSWTSGSYGELFF.

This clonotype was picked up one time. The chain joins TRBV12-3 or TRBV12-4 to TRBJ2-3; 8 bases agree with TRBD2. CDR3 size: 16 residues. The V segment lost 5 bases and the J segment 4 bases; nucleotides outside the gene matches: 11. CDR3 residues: CASSGGSAGAADTQYF. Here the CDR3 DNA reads TGTGCCAGCAGTGGAGGGTCAGCGGGAGCGGCAGATACGCAGTATTTT.

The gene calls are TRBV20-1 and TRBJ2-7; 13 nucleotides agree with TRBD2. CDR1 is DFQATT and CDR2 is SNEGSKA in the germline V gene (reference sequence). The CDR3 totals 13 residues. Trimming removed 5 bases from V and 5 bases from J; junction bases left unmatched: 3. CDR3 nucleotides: TGCAGTGCTCGGACTAGCGGGAGTCACGAGCAGTACTTC. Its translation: CSARTSGSHEQYF.

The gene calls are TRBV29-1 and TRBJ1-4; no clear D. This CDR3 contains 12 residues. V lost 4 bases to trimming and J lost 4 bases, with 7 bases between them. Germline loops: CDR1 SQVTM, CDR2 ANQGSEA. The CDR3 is CSVGGINEKLFF. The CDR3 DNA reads TGCAGCGTTGGCGGAATTAATGAAAAACTGTTTTTT.

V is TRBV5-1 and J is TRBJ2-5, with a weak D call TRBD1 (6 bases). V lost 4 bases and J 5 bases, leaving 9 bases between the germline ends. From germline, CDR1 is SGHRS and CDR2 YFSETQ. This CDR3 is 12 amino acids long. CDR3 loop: CASSQGLETQYF. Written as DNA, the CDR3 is TGCGCCAGCAGCCAGGGGTTGGAGACCCAGTACTTC.

The CDR3 protein is CSVETSGSGQYF. DNA of the CDR3: TGCAGCGTTGAGACTAGCGGGAGCGGGCAGTACTTC. J is TRBJ2-7 and V is TRBV29-1, with 12 bases that match TRBD2. The CDR3 is 12 amino acids. V trimming: 3 bases; J trimming: 9 bases; junction bases outside the gene matches: 3. Germline V CDR1 and CDR2: SQVTM, ANQGSEA.

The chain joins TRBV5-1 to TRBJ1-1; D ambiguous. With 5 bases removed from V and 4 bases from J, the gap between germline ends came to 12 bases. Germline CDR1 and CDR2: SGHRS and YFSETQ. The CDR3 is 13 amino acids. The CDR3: CASSTGSITEAFF. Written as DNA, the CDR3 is TGCGCCAGCAGTACCGGGTCTATCACTGAAGCTTTCTTT.

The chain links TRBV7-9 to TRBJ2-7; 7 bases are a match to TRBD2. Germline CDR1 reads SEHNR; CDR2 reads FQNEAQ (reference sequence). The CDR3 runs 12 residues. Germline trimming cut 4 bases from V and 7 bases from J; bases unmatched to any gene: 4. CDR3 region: CASSWAGVEQYF. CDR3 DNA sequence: TGTGCCAGCAGCTGGGCGGGGGTGGAGCAGTACTTC.

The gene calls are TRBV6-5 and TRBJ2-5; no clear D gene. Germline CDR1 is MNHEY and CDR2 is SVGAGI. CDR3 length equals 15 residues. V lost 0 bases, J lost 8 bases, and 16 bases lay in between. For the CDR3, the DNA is TGTGCCAGCAGTTACTCCGGACGGATGGCTGTAACCCAGTACTTC. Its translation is CASSYSGRMAVTQYF.

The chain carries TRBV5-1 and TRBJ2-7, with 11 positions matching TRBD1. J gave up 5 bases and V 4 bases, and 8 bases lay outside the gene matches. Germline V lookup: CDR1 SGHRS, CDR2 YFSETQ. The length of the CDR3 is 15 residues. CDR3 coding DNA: TGCGCCAGCAGCCCCCGGGACAGGGGGACCCACGAGCAGTACTTC. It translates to CASSPRDRGTHEQYF. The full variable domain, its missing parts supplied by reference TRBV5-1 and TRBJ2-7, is KAGVTQTPRYLIKTRGQQVTLSCSPISGHRSVSWYQQTPGQGLQFLFEYFSETQRNKGNFPGRFSGRQFSNSRSEMNVSTLELGDSALYLCASSPRDRGTHEQYFGPGTRLTVT.

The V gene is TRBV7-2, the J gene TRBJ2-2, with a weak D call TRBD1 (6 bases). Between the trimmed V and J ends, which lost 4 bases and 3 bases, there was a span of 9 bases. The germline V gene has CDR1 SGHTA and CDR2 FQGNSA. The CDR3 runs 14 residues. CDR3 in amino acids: CASSSDRDTGELFF. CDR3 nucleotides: TGTGCCAGCAGCTCGGACAGAGACACCGGGGAGCTGTTTTTT.

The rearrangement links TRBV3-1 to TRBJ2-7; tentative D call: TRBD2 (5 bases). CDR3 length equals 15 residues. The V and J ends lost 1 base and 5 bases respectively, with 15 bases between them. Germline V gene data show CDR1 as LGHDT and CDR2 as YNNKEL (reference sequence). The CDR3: CASSQAGRGRNEQYF. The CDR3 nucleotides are TGTGCCAGCAGCCAAGCTGGGCGAGGGCGAAACGAGCAGTACTTC.